This is a list of T cell receptor beta chains from one sample in a study of blood T cell repertoires in COVID-19. TCRdb's copy holds only in-frame clones and misses some; the assay was immunoSEQ multiplex PCR. Of more than 100,000 clones detected, about 79% appear once; the ten largest clones hold about a sixth. Sequences were obtained from peripheral blood. All receptors come from a woman between 45 and 65 years old with acute or convalescent COVID-19. Both conserved end residues are trimmed from each CDR3.

TRBV19	TRBJ1-2	ASSPETPARLNYGYT
TRBV30	TRBJ1-1	AWSIQGRTEAF
TRBV9	TRBJ1-1	ASSKTGIVGTEAF
TRBV5-6	TRBJ1-2	ASRRRGRQYGYT
TRBV5-4	TRBJ2-2	ASSLRAGIRTGELF
TRBV29-1	TRBJ2-7	SVETAVAYEQY
TRBV5-5	TRBJ2-7	ASSLDRGLTYEQY
TRBV29-1	TRBJ2-7	SATWTGEEQY
TRBV6-1	TRBJ1-5	ASSASGGGNAQPQH
TRBV18	TRBJ2-7	ASSLRQGPYEQY
TRBV3-1/TRBV3-2	TRBJ1-1	ASSLTGGEAF
TRBV30	TRBJ2-1	ALRGASSYNEQF
TRBV6-5	TRBJ1-1	ASSSGQGGIGAF
TRBV19	TRBJ1-1	ASSINRGLLWDTEAF
TRBV10-3	TRBJ1-1	AISGGGSNTEAF
TRBV6-5	TRBJ1-2	ASRGPGEAYGYT
TRBV6-5	TRBJ2-7	ASSPRDRAYEQY
TRBV4-1	TRBJ2-7	ASSQELAGTYEQY
TRBV6-5	TRBJ2-7	ASSLQGNTYEQY
TRBV5-1	TRBJ1-2	ASSKDRVYGYT
TRBV11-2	TRBJ1-3	ASSLRAGNTIY
TRBV19	TRBJ1-6	ASSKRTGTQNNSPLH
TRBV14	TRBJ1-4	ASSQAATTNEKLF
TRBV12-5	TRBJ2-4	ASGSGQALENIQY